A selection of T cell receptor beta chains follows, all from one sample in a study of blood T cell repertoires in COVID-19. Clones were sequenced by immunoSEQ multiplex PCR, and TCRdb holds only the in-frame ones, with some missing. The sample records roughly 200,000 clones, roughly 87% being singletons. The sequencing sample was made of peripheral blood. The receptors stem from a woman aged 60 to 75 with COVID-19, enrolled during active disease. CDR3s include the opening cysteine and the closing phenylalanine or tryptophan.

CDR3aa: CASSPGGGTSGTYNEQFF; j_gene: TRBJ2-1; v_gene: TRBV14
CDR3aa: CASSGRGTNEKLFF; j_gene: TRBJ1-4; v_gene: TRBV9
CDR3aa: CASRGGTGNDF; j_gene: TRBJ2-7; v_gene: TRBV28
CDR3aa: CASSPAVRLLAGTYEQYF; j_gene: TRBJ2-7; v_gene: TRBV3-1/TRBV3-2
CDR3aa: CASSDKALEAKRDNEQFF; j_gene: TRBJ2-1; v_gene: TRBV6-4
CDR3aa: CASSFSVSGYEQFF; j_gene: TRBJ2-1; v_gene: TRBV7-9
CDR3aa: CASSPQDRAGGYTF; j_gene: TRBJ1-2; v_gene: TRBV18
CDR3aa: CASTVEYRQETQYF; j_gene: TRBJ2-5; v_gene: TRBV2
CDR3aa: CASSRQGGNTEAFF; j_gene: TRBJ1-1; v_gene: TRBV5-4
CDR3aa: CASSGDIAGGRETQYF; j_gene: TRBJ2-5; v_gene: TRBV6-1
CDR3aa: CASRSDRASREAFF; j_gene: TRBJ1-1; v_gene: TRBV2
CDR3aa: CASSGDRGRGTDTQYF; j_gene: TRBJ2-3; v_gene: TRBV10-1
CDR3aa: CASCPTAQETQYF; j_gene: TRBJ2-5; v_gene: TRBV18
CDR3aa: CSVELGQGACGYTF; j_gene: TRBJ1-2; v_gene: TRBV29-1
CDR3aa: CASRHAGTKNTEAFF; j_gene: TRBJ1-1; v_gene: TRBV11-2
CDR3aa: CASSLTGGPGDTQYF; j_gene: TRBJ2-3; v_gene: TRBV27
CDR3aa: CASSEWLAGGDTDTQYF; j_gene: TRBJ2-3; v_gene: TRBV6-1
CDR3aa: CASSLGGDSYNEQFF; j_gene: TRBJ2-1; v_gene: TRBV5-1
CDR3aa: CASSSQGAKLDIQYF; j_gene: TRBJ2-4; v_gene: TRBV7-2
CDR3aa: CASSLTLAGDEQFF; j_gene: TRBJ2-1; v_gene: TRBV7-9
CDR3aa: CASSSGGVGNQFF; j_gene: TRBJ2-1; v_gene: TRBV7-3
CDR3aa: CAWSVPRGEGTEAFF; j_gene: TRBJ1-1; v_gene: TRBV30
CDR3aa: CASSRDSDTSYNEQFF; j_gene: TRBJ2-1; v_gene: TRBV5-1
CDR3aa: CASSLRQAGETQYF; j_gene: TRBJ2-5; v_gene: TRBV5-6
CDR3aa: CASSSRLAGAYEQYF; j_gene: TRBJ2-7; v_gene: TRBV27
CDR3aa: CAIRASGSTSYTGELFF; j_gene: TRBJ2-2; v_gene: TRBV10-3